Following are 11 T cell receptor beta chains from one sample sequenced in a study of T-cell memory formation after mild COVID-19 (dated by TCRdb to the early 2020s). Library method: 5' RACE. The instrument was an Illumina NovaSeq 6000. TCRdb reanalyzed the raw reads on its own, using fastp at Q25 for trimming and MiXCR for clone calling, and kept in-frame beta chains. Every CDR3 protein is listed once, alongside the most common genes and DNA of its rows. Counted in this sample were tens of thousands of distinct CDR3 sequences; around 13% of them appeared once. Together, the top ten hold about 26% of the sample. The sample was PBMCs or a T cell subset sorted from them (not recorded which). These receptor sequences come from an adult woman who had mild COVID-19 (a few samples of this study predate the infection). The sample titles of this study are shuffled in the database, so cell type and time point are left out; the donor was told from shared clones.

The chain recombines TRBV4-1 with TRBJ1-2, with 7 bases matching TRBD1. Trimming removed 2 bases from V and 4 bases from J; junction bases left unmatched: 13. From germline, CDR1 is MGHRA and CDR2 YSYEKL. This CDR3 has 17 amino acids. The CDR3 DNA is TGCGCCAGCAGCCAAAGTCCGCCGGGACAGTTTATCTATGGCTACACCTTC. Translating it yields CASSQSPPGQFIYGYTF.

This clonotype was seen at least ten times. V gene TRBV7-3 combines with J gene TRBJ2-7, with D possibly matching TRBD1 (5 bases). CDR1 is SGHTA, CDR2 FQGTGA, per germline. The CDR3 is 15 amino acids. Deletions cut 5 bases from V and 5 bases from J, with 19 bases between. CDR3 residues: CASSPMDKELHEQYF. CDR3 DNA: TGTGCCAGCAGCCCTATGGACAAGGAGCTTCACGAGCAGTACTTC.

This clonotype has ten or more counts. The J gene is TRBJ2-1, the V gene TRBV29-1; D uncertain. The CDR3 spans 13 residues. Germline V gives CDR1 SQVTM, CDR2 ANQGSEA. Trimming took 7 bases from V and 0 from J, leaving 10 bases between them. The CDR3 loop is CSAPRDSYNEQFF. CDR3 in DNA: TGCAGCGCCCCACGAGACTCCTACAATGAGCAGTTCTTC.

This clonotype was picked up a small number of times. The gene calls are TRBV19 and TRBJ1-1; tentatively, D is TRBD1 (5 bases). Deletions cut 5 bases from V and 4 bases from J, with 11 bases between. CDR3 size: 13 residues. The V gene's germline CDR1 is LNHDA and CDR2 SQIVND (reference sequence). The CDR3 DNA reads TGTGCCAGTAGTGAGACAGCAAGCACTGAAGCTTTCTTT. Translating it yields CASSETASTEAFF.

The chain uses TRBV30 and TRBJ2-1; perhaps TRBD2 as D (6 bases). Germline loops: CDR1 GTSNPN, CDR2 SVGIG (reference sequence). CDR3 length: 14 residues. Between the trimmed V and J ends, which lost 2 bases and 5 bases, there was a span of 13 bases. For the CDR3, the DNA is TGTGCCTGGAGTCTGGGCTGGGGGGACAATGAGCAGTTCTTC. Amino acids: CAWSLGWGDNEQFF.

This clonotype was observed a few times. The chain links TRBV6-2 or TRBV6-3 to TRBJ2-3; no clear D. The CDR3 runs to 17 residues. CDR1 and CDR2 (germline): MNHEY, SVGEGT. The germline V and J ends were trimmed by 0 bases and 2 bases, with 15 bases remaining between them. CDR3 nucleotide sequence: TGTGCCAGCAGTTACTCCCTCTTCCCGTCGGTCACAGATACGCAGTATTTT. It yields the protein CASSYSLFPSVTDTQYF.

In this sample, this clonotype turned up many times. J is TRBJ2-1 and V is TRBV7-9; D may be TRBD1 (5 bases). V was cut by 2 bases and J by 2 bases, with 13 bases left in between. This CDR3 region has 16 residues. In germline, CDR1 is SEHNR, CDR2 FQNEAQ (reference sequence). In DNA, the CDR3 is TGTGCCAGCAGCTTACCAGGGAACCTACCCTACAATGAGCAGTTCTTC. Protein product: CASSLPGNLPYNEQFF.

This clonotype was counted between two and nine times. The chain links TRBV7-2 to TRBJ2-7; TRBD2 matches 10 bases. CDR1 and CDR2 from the germline V gene are SGHTA and FQGNSA. The V and J ends lost 2 bases and 0 bases, in that order; junction bases with no gene match: 4. The CDR3 runs to 16 residues. The CDR3 DNA reads TGTGCCAGCAGCTTATCTAGCGGGAGCAGCTCCTACGAGCAGTACTTC. This codes for CASSLSSGSSSYEQYF.

There are a few counts of this clonotype. This chain uses TRBV13 with TRBJ2-1; 9 bases are a match to TRBD1. The CDR3 sequence is 13 residues long. Germline V CDR1 and CDR2: PRHDT, FYEKMQ (reference sequence). Germline trimming cut 5 bases from V and 14 bases from J; bases unmatched to any gene: 10. CDR3 nucleotide sequence: TGTGCCAGCAGCCAAATACAGGGGGCCTTTGAGTTCTTC. Protein sequence: CASSQIQGAFEFF.

This clonotype was seen ten or more times. The V gene is TRBV6-1, the J gene TRBJ2-5, with TRBD2 as a possible D gene (7 bases). Germline CDR1 and CDR2: MNHNS and SASEGT. V lost 4 bases and J lost 3, with 30 bases in between. This CDR3 is 20 amino acids long. The CDR3 is CASSGSGTPLGRGGEETQYF. The CDR3 DNA reads TGTGCCAGCAGTGGATCCGGGACCCCATTGGGGAGGGGGGGAGAAGAGACCCAGTACTTC.

In this sample, this clonotype turned up a few times. The chain links TRBV3-1 to TRBJ2-3; no clear D. V was shortened by 0 bases and J by 2 bases, with 9 bases between the two germline ends. The CDR3 extends over 15 amino acids. CDR1 LGHDT and CDR2 YNNKEL come from the germline V gene (reference sequence). CDR3 nucleotides: TGTGCCAGCAGCCAAGAACACACTTACACAGATACGCAGTATTTT. Protein: CASSQEHTYTDTQYF.